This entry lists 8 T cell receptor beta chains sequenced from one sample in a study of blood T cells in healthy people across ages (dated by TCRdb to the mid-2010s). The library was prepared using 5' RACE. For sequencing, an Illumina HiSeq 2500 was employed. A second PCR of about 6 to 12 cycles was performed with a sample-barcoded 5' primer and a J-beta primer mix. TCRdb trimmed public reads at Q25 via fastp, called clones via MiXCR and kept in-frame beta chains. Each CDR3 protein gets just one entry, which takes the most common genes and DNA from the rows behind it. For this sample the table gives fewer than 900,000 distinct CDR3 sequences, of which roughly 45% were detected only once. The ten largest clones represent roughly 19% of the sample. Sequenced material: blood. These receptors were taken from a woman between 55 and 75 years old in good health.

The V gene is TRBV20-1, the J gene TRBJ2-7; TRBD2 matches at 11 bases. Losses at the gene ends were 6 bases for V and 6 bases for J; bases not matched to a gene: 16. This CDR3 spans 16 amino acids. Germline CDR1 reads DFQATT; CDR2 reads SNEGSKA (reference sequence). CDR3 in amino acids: CSARHILAGGLSEQYF. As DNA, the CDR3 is TGCAGTGCCAGGCACATTTTAGCGGGAGGGCTCTCCGAGCAGTACTTC.

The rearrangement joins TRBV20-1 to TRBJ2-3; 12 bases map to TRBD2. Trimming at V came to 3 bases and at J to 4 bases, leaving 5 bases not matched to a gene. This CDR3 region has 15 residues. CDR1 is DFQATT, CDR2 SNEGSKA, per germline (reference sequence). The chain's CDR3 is CSARTSGRIADTQYF. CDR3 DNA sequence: TGCAGTGCTAGGACTAGCGGGAGAATCGCAGATACGCAGTATTTT.

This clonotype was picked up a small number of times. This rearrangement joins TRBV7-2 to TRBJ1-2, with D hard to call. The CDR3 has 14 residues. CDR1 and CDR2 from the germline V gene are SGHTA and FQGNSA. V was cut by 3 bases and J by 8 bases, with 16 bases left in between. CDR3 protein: CASSLPRAAGGYTF. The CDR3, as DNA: TGTGCCAGCAGCTTGCCCCGGGCCGCGGGAGGCTACACCTTC. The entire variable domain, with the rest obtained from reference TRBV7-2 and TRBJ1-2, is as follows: GAGVSQSPSNKVTEKGKDVELRCDPISGHTALYWYRQSLGQGLEFLIYFQGNSAPDKSGLPSDRFSAERTGGSVSTLTIQRTQQEDSAVYLCASSLPRAAGGYTFGSGTRLTVV.

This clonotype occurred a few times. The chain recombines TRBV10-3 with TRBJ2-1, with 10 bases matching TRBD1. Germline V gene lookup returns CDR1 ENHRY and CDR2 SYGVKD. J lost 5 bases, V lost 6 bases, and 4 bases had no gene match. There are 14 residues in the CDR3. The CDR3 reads CAIRAGTGDNEQFF. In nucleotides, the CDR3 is TGTGCCATCAGGGCCGGGACAGGGGACAATGAGCAGTTCTTC.

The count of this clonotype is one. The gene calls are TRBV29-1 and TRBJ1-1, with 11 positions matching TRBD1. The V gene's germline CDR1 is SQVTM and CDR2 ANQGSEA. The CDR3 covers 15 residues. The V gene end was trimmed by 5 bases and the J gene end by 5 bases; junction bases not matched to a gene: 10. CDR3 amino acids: CSVPRTGGARTEAFF. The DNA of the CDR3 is TGCAGCGTTCCCAGGACAGGGGGCGCCAGGACTGAAGCTTTCTTT.

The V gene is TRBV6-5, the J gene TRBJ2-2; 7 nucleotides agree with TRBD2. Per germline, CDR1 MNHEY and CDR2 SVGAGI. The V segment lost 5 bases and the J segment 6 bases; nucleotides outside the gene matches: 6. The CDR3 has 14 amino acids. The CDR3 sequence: CASSLPGLAGELFF. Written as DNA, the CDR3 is TGTGCCAGCAGTCTACCCGGACTAGCCGGGGAGCTGTTTTTT.

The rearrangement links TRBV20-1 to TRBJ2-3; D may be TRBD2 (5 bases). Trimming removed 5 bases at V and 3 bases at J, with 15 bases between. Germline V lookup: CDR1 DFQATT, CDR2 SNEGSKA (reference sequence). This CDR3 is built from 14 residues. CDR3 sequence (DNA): TGCAGTGCTCTACTAGAGGTGGGGACAGATACGCAGTATTTT. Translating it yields CSALLEVGTDTQYF.

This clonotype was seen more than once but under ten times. DNA for the CDR3: TGTGCCAGCAGCCCTAGCAGCTTAGGGGGGCAGTATTTT. As protein: CASSPSSLGGQYF. This chain links TRBV7-2 with TRBJ2-3, with D possibly matching TRBD1 (6 bases). CDR3 length: 13 residues. CDR1 is SGHTA and CDR2 is FQGNSA in the germline V gene. V was pared by 5 bases and J by 11 bases, with 17 bases between.